This T cell receptor (beta chain) was documented in a study of cytomegalovirus exposure and HLA in healthy donors. PCR employed 60 Vbeta and 13 Jbeta primers. Generated by immunoSEQ multiplex PCR, the TCRdb table keeps only in-frame clones and is missing some. This table holds 110,000 or so clones, roughly four fifths found once. The CDR3 runs 17 residues. The V gene end was trimmed by 4 bases and the J gene end by 4 bases; junction bases not matched to a gene: 7. The V gene's germline CDR1 is SGHVS and CDR2 FQNEAQ. Study results and limitations: Previous analysis showed most TCR beta V segments were productive about 90% or about 30% of the time. Later, an analysis found that common viral pathogens appeared to be linked with several of the most significant clusters.

To note about this clone: Its specificity is not known.

This receptor was taken from a middle-aged man in good health and CMV-seronegative. Sequences were obtained from PBMCs. The rearrangement joins TRBV7-8 to TRBJ2-2; 12 positions agree with TRBD2. The CDR3 region is CASSYRLAGEGTGELFF. CDR3 coding DNA: TGTGCCAGCAGCTACCGACTAGCGGGAGAAGGCACCGGGGAGCTGTTTTTT. Looking up the rest from reference TRBV7-8 and TRBJ2-2 gives the full variable domain: GAGVSQSPRYKVAKRGQDVALRCDPISGHVSLFWYQQALGQGPEFLTYFQNEAQLDKSGLPSDRFFAERPEGSVSTLKIQRTQQEDSAVYLCASSYRLAGEGTGELFFGEGSRLTVL.